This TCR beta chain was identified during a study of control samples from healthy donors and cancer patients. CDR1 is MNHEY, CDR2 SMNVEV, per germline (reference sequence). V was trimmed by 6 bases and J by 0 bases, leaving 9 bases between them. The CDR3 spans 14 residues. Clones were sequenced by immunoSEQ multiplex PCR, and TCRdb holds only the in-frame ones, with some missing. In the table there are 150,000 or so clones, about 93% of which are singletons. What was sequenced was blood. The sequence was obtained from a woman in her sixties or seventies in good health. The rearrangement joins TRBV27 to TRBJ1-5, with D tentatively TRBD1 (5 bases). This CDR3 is CASSRQNSNQPQHF. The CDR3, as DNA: TGTGCCAGCAGCCGACAGAATAGCAATCAGCCCCAGCATTTT.